This TCR beta chain was documented in a study of T cells after yellow fever vaccination. Overall study: The fractions with low cell numbers were processed using SMART-Seq v4 Ultra Low Input.

The study's findings and limits: Reappearance after the booster was observed for most primary-vaccination clones (96% CD4, less than 90% CD8).

Worth noting for this clonotype: Its antigen is undetermined.

Germline V lookup: CDR1 LGHNA, CDR2 YNFKEQ. Germline trimming cut 4 bases from V and 2 bases from J; bases unmatched to any gene: 16. This CDR3 region has 19 residues. TCRdb redid the calling of the 5' RACE reads with MiXCR, one entry per CDR3 protein. The sample shows approximately 300,000 distinct CDR3 sequences, over 10% of them seen only once. This TCR was sampled from a man younger than 40 who received the YFV17D yellow fever vaccine. The source was CD4+ T cells sorted from PBMCs, collected 45 days after the yellow fever booster vaccination. This rearrangement joins TRBV4-2 to TRBJ2-3; 9 bases match TRBD2. CDR3 amino acids: CASSPLGLAGTITTDTQYF. CDR3 nucleotides: TGTGCCAGCAGCCCCCTCGGGCTAGCGGGAACAATTACCACAGATACGCAGTATTTT.